In its sample, the clone carrying this T cell receptor beta chain was seen once. Its antigen is unknown. Germline CDR1 reads WSHSY; CDR2 reads SAAADI. Trimming shortened V by 1 base and J by 7 bases, and 13 bases separated the two germline ends. The CDR3 consists of 14 residues. The sample is drawn from a study of T cell responses to AZD1222 COVID-19 vaccine. Findings of the study overall: Unmutated variant regions reportedly attract nearly half of all spike-specific TCRs. Just a handful of people given AZD1222 tested seropositive at baseline.

Sequenced by immunoSEQ multiplex PCR; TCRdb stores in-frame clones only, minus some. The sample records 120,000 or so clones, 89% being singletons. The sequence derives from an adult in good health. Sequencing was performed on peripheral blood, taken on day 0 of AZD1222 vaccination. The chain uses TRBV10-2 and TRBJ1-1; D remains ambiguous. The CDR3 DNA reads as TGCGCCAGCAGTGAGTGGGAGGGTAGTATTGAAGCTTTCTTT. Translating it yields CASSEWEGSIEAFF.